One sample yielded the 14 T cell receptor beta chains listed below, sequenced in a study of radiotherapy plus CTLA-4 blockade in lung cancer (dated by TCRdb to 2017 to 2018). The library came from the immunoSEQ multiplex PCR assay. TCRdb took this table from immuneACCESS and kept in-frame rearrangements with V and J called. Such tables lack part of the clones; where checked against another copy, unresolved V genes explain under half of the gap, and the rest is unexplained. The sample records about 73,000 clones, 80% to 90% of which are singletons. Clones ranked in the top ten supply 40% of the sample. The sample here was peripheral blood, taken from a patient treated with radiotherapy plus ipilimumab. The receptor source for this set is a human donor with non-small cell lung cancer that progressed on radiotherapy plus ipilimumab.

The V and J genes are TRBV29-1 and TRBJ1-2; D perhaps matches TRBD1 (6 bases). Looked up from germline, CDR1 is SQVTM and CDR2 is ANQGSEA. V lost 5 bases to trimming and J lost 2 bases, with 12 bases between them. The CDR3 spans 13 residues. The CDR3 reads CSVTTTGNYGYTF. DNA of the CDR3: TGCAGCGTTACGACCACAGGGAACTATGGCTACACCTTC. The whole variable domain, remainder taken from reference TRBV29-1 and TRBJ1-2, is SAVISQKPSRDICQRGTSLTIQCQVDSQVTMMFWYRQQPGQSLTLIATANQGSEATYESGFVIDKFPISRPNLTFSTLTVSNMSPEDSSIYLCSVTTTGNYGYTFGSGTRLTVV.

V and J are TRBV5-1 and TRBJ2-5, with D possibly matching TRBD2 (5 bases). CDR1 and CDR2 from the germline V gene are SGHRS and YFSETQ. Between the trimmed V and J ends, which lost 7 bases and 0 bases, there was a span of 10 bases. The CDR3 sequence is 13 residues long. CDR3: CASAAGYQETQYF. The CDR3 DNA sequence: TGCGCCAGCGCCGCGGGCTACCAAGAGACCCAGTACTTC.

This clone was observed once. The rearrangement uses TRBV6-6 and TRBJ2-7; maybe TRBD2 (6 bases). This CDR3 is built from 15 residues. CDR1 and CDR2 from the germline V gene are MNHNY and SVGAGI (reference sequence). The V and J ends lost 5 bases and 2 bases respectively, with 16 bases between them. Here the CDR3 DNA reads TGTGCCAGCAGTACCTCCCGGACTAACCCCTACGAGCAGTACTTC. As protein: CASSTSRTNPYEQYF.

This sequence joins TRBV6-1 and TRBJ1-4, with 8 nucleotides matching TRBD1. Germline V gene data show CDR1 as MNHNS and CDR2 as SASEGT. With 2 bases clipped from V and 0 bases from J, the junction kept 8 bases outside the gene matches. CDR3 length: 18 residues. CDR3 region: CASSEWQGASSTNEKLFF. The CDR3 nucleotides are TGTGCCAGCAGTGAATGGCAGGGGGCATCCTCAACTAATGAAAAACTGTTTTTT.

The V call is TRBV9, the J call TRBJ1-2; D ambiguous. The CDR3 sequence is 15 residues long. Germline loops: CDR1 SGDLS, CDR2 YYNGEE. The ends were cut back, 0 bases at V and 0 bases at J, with 9 bases in the middle. This CDR3 reads CASSVVGGANYGYTF. The CDR3 DNA reads TGTGCCAGCAGCGTAGTCGGCGGAGCTAACTATGGCTACACCTTC.

The sample holds one count of this clone. This chain uses TRBV28 with TRBJ1-1; D unresolved. The ends were cut back, 6 bases at V and 2 bases at J, with 16 bases in the middle. The CDR3 is made up of 15 amino acids. Germline V gene data show CDR1 as MDHEN and CDR2 as SYDVKM. This CDR3 is CASSRPIGSNTEAFF. Written as DNA, the CDR3 is TGTGCCAGCAGCAGACCCATCGGGAGCAACACTGAAGCTTTCTTT.

The rearrangement joins TRBV4-1 to TRBJ2-3; 8 nucleotides agree with TRBD2. V gave up 0 bases and J gave up 5 bases; unmatched junction bases: 4. This CDR3 has 15 amino acids. Germline-derived CDR1 and CDR2 are MGHRA and YSYEKL. CDR3 DNA sequence: TGCGCCAGCAGCCAAGATAGGCTAGCGGGAGATACGCAGTATTTT. It is translated as CASSQDRLAGDTQYF.

This clone showed up just a few times. J is TRBJ2-7 and V is TRBV5-6; 8 nucleotides align to TRBD1. Germline CDR1 and CDR2: SGHDT and YYEEEE. The length of the CDR3 is 13 residues. V shed 4 bases and J 2 bases; nucleotides not matched to a gene: 2. This CDR3 is CASSVTGAYEQYV. In DNA form, the CDR3 reads TGTGCCAGCAGCGTGACAGGGGCCTACGAGCAGTACGTC.

The V and J genes are TRBV4-1 and TRBJ2-2; D not resolved. Germline CDR1 and CDR2: MGHRA and YSYEKL. The CDR3 has 11 amino acids. With 0 bases removed from V and 12 bases from J, the gap between germline ends came to 5 bases. The CDR3 sequence is CASSQDSQLFF. The CDR3 DNA reads TGCGCCAGCAGCCAAGACAGTCAGCTGTTTTTT.

The chain carries TRBV4-1 and TRBJ1-5, with 8 nucleotides matching TRBD1. Germline values: CDR1 MGHRA, CDR2 YSYEKL. The CDR3 extends over 17 amino acids. With V trimmed by 0 bases and J by 7 bases, 11 bases remained unmatched. The CDR3 sequence is CASSQDLDRGWGQPQHF. In nucleotides, the CDR3 is TGCGCCAGCAGCCAAGATCTTGACAGGGGATGGGGGCAGCCCCAGCATTTT.

This chain joins TRBV5-6 and TRBJ1-5; D may be TRBD1 (5 bases). The germline V and J ends were trimmed by 2 bases and 5 bases, with 11 bases remaining between them. Per the germline V gene, CDR1 is SGHDT and CDR2 is YYEEEE. CDR3 length equals 14 residues. For the CDR3, the DNA is TGTGCCAGCAGCTTCGGACACGGTGATCAGCCCCAGCATTTT. This encodes CASSFGHGDQPQHF. Drawing the rest from reference TRBV5-6 and TRBJ1-5, the complete variable domain is DAGVTQSPTHLIKTRGQQVTLRCSPKSGHDTVSWYQQALGQGPQFIFQYYEEEERQRGNFPDRFSGHQFPNYSSELNVNALLLGDSALYLCASSFGHGDQPQHFGDGTRLSIL.

The V and J genes are TRBV28 and TRBJ2-3; 8 bases match TRBD2. After removal of 3 bases from V and 4 bases from J, the junction contained 6 bases not matched to a gene. Per germline, CDR1 MDHEN and CDR2 SYDVKM. The CDR3 is made up of 15 amino acids. CDR3 bases: TGTGCCAGCAGTTTTTCCAGCGGGGGCGCAGATACGCAGTATTTT. This codes for CASSFSSGGADTQYF.

The rearrangement links TRBV9 to TRBJ2-3, with 14 bases identical to TRBD2. J was trimmed by 6 bases and V by 2 bases; bases with no gene match: 5. The CDR3 has 16 amino acids. Germline V lookup: CDR1 SGDLS, CDR2 YYNGEE. The CDR3 DNA sequence: TGTGCCAGCAGCGTTGGACTAGCGGGAGGCTCGGATACGCAGTATTTT. The encoded protein is CASSVGLAGGSDTQYF.

The V and J genes are TRBV4-1 and TRBJ2-7; TRBD1 matches 8 bases. CDR3 length: 19 residues. V lost 0 bases and J lost 5; bases outside the gene matches: 18. In germline, CDR1 is MGHRA, CDR2 YSYEKL. CDR3 in DNA: TGCGCCAGCAGCCAAGATCAGCCCGGAGGACAGGGTGGATCCGACGAGCAGTACTTC. This translates into CASSQDQPGGQGGSDEQYF.